This passage covers 24 T cell receptor beta chains from one sample sequenced in a study of siplizumab effects on memory and regulatory T cells. TCRdb keeps only in-frame clones here, not all; method: immunoSEQ multiplex PCR. The table lists about 72,000 clones, roughly nine tenths of them singletons. The source material was CD8+ T cells sorted from blood. The receptors stem from a human donor in good health.

This chain uses TRBV5-1 with TRBJ1-2, with a tentative D call TRBD1 (5 bases). With 4 bases removed from V and 3 bases from J, the gap between germline ends came to 7 bases. Germline V gene data show CDR1 as SGHRS and CDR2 as YFSETQ. The CDR3 is made up of 12 amino acids. CDR3 loop: CASSQGDYGYTF. CDR3 coding DNA: TGCGCCAGCAGCCAGGGCGACTATGGCTACACCTTC.

Turning to this clone: A much larger clone differs from this one at a single base, so this may be a read error. CDR3 region: CASIPGQGDQPQHF. CDR3 DNA sequence: TGTGCCAGCATCCCAGGACAGGGAGATCAGCCCCAGCATTTT. The chain is built from TRBV5-4 and TRBJ1-5; 8 nucleotides agree with TRBD1. The length of the CDR3 is 14 residues. The germline gives CDR1 SGHNT, CDR2 YYREEE (reference sequence). J gave up 5 bases and V 6 bases, and 7 bases lay outside the gene matches.

A word on this clone: One junction end does not reproduce the germline sequence, and a read error may be involved. The V call is TRBV7-7, the J call TRBJ2-2; 7 bases map to TRBD2. Per germline, CDR1 SSHAT and CDR2 FNYEAQ (reference sequence). CDR3 length equals 16 residues. The CDR3 DNA sequence: TGTGCTAGCAGCTTAACAACTAGCGCGAACACCGGGGAGCTGTTTTTT. This translates into CASSLTTSANTGELFF.

V usage is TRBV6-1 and J usage is TRBJ2-7; 8 bases match TRBD1. Trimming at V came to 0 bases and at J to 3 bases, leaving 7 bases not matched to a gene. The CDR3 sequence is 16 residues long. The germline CDR1 and CDR2 sequences are MNHNS and SASEGT. This CDR3 is CASSEATTTGDYEQYF. The CDR3 bases are TGTGCCAGCAGTGAAGCGACCACGACAGGGGACTACGAGCAGTACTTC.

On this clone itself: This sample also contains other DNA sequences that code for the same CDR3. The rearrangement links TRBV7-9 to TRBJ2-7, with 7 bases matching TRBD1. The germline CDR1 and CDR2 sequences are SEHNR and FQNEAQ (reference sequence). The CDR3 length is 12 residues. With 4 bases clipped from V and 7 bases from J, the junction kept 4 bases outside the gene matches. The chain's CDR3 is CASSSTGVEQYF. In DNA form, the CDR3 reads TGTGCCAGCAGCTCCACAGGGGTTGAGCAGTACTTC.

This clone was detected once. This sequence joins TRBV21-1 and TRBJ2-2; the table's D call, TRBD1, was not checked against the DNA. TRBV21-1 is labeled a pseudogene. The CDR3 sequence is 16 residues long. The CDR3 here is CASSPRDRGQGGELFF. The CDR3 nucleotides read TGTGCCAGCAGCCCCCGGGACAGGGGGCAGGGCGGGGAGCTGTTTTTT.

This clone was recorded once. At the DNA level, this CDR3 is encoded by other sequences in the same sample as well. The chain carries TRBV6-1 and TRBJ2-1, with 14 nucleotides matching TRBD2. The junction had 0 bases not matched to a gene; V was cut back by 4 bases and J by 4 bases. The CDR3 has 15 amino acids. Germline loops: CDR1 MNHNS, CDR2 SASEGT. The DNA of the CDR3 is TGTGCCAGCAGTGGACTAGCGGGAGGGTACAATGAGCAGTTCTTC. Its protein product is CASSGLAGGYNEQFF.

The V gene is TRBV10-3, the J gene TRBJ2-7; D not resolved. The ends were cut back, 3 bases at V and 1 base at J, with 7 bases in the middle. Germline loops: CDR1 ENHRY, CDR2 SYGVKD. The CDR3 covers 13 residues. The chain's CDR3 is CAISDGKSYEQYF. In nucleotides, the CDR3 is TGTGCCATCAGTGATGGAAAGTCCTACGAGCAGTACTTC.

V and J are TRBV19 and TRBJ1-2, with no clear D. Germline V CDR1 and CDR2: LNHDA, SQIVND (reference sequence). CDR3 length: 15 residues. V was pared by 3 bases and J by 6 bases, with 17 bases between. The CDR3 coding sequence is TGTGCCAGTAGTATGACGTTGGGCCCGGGCGATGGCTACACCTTC. As protein: CASSMTLGPGDGYTF.

The V call is TRBV27, the J call TRBJ2-2; no clear D gene. CDR1 MNHEY and CDR2 SMNVEV come from the germline V gene (reference sequence). The CDR3 loop spans 13 amino acids. The V end lost 6 bases, the J end lost 5 bases, and 10 bases lay between the germline ends. CDR3 sequence reads: CASRPEVTGELFF. The DNA of the CDR3 is TGTGCCAGCAGACCCGAGGTGACCGGGGAGCTGTTTTTT.

The chain has TRBV6-6 and TRBJ1-5; D remains ambiguous. Germline V gene lookup returns CDR1 MNHNY and CDR2 SVGAGI (reference sequence). The V end was cut by 2 bases, the J end by 7 bases, with 12 bases between. This CDR3 has 14 amino acids. The CDR3 here is CASSYGGGRQPQHF. The CDR3 DNA is TGTGCCAGCAGTTACGGAGGTGGAAGACAGCCCCAGCATTTT.

V usage is TRBV30 and J usage is TRBJ2-1; D is unresolved. The CDR3 runs to 15 residues. CDR1 is GTSNPN and CDR2 is SVGIG in the germline V gene (reference sequence). Between the trimmed V and J ends, which lost 1 base and 4 bases, there was a span of 14 bases. The CDR3 region is CAWSAFSQEYNEQFF. CDR3 DNA sequence: TGTGCCTGGAGTGCGTTTAGCCAGGAGTACAATGAGCAGTTCTTC.

The V and J genes are TRBV19 and TRBJ2-7, with D maybe TRBD1 (5 bases). CDR1 is LNHDA and CDR2 is SQIVND in the germline V gene (reference sequence). V shed 8 bases and J shed 2 bases, with 13 bases lying between them. There are 13 residues in the CDR3. The CDR3 DNA follows: TGTGCCAGTGGGGCAGACAATCCCTACGAGCAGTACTTC. This encodes CASGADNPYEQYF.

Details on this clone: At one of its ends the junction is not consistent with the germline gene, which may arise from a read error. The sample carries other DNA sequences with the same CDR3. The gene calls are TRBV13 and TRBJ2-2; D gene ambiguous. CDR1 is PRHDT, CDR2 FYEKMQ, per germline (reference sequence). The CDR3 extends over 12 amino acids. DNA for the CDR3: TGTGCCAGCAGCCAGCTCACCGGAGAGCTGTTTTTT. This sequence encodes CASSQLTGELFF.

The V and J genes are TRBV7-9 and TRBJ2-7; 9 bases align to TRBD1. J gave up 3 bases and V 5 bases, and 8 bases lay outside the gene matches. The CDR3 has 15 residues. Germline V lookup: CDR1 SEHNR, CDR2 FQNEAQ (reference sequence). DNA of the CDR3: TGTGCCAGCAGCGGTGGGGACAGGGTGGGCTACGAGCAGTACTTC. Encoded protein: CASSGGDRVGYEQYF.

The gene calls are TRBV29-1 and TRBJ1-2, with D maybe TRBD1 (5 bases). This CDR3 has 14 amino acids. Germline CDR1 reads SQVTM; CDR2 reads ANQGSEA. The V end was cut by 6 bases, the J end by 3 bases, with 17 bases between. The CDR3 spells CSVGGRRYDYGYTF. For the CDR3, the DNA is TGCAGCGTCGGGGGACGGAGATATGACTATGGCTACACCTTC.

The rearrangement uses TRBV6-4 and TRBJ2-2; D possibly uses TRBD1 or TRBD2 (5 bases each). The germline V gene has CDR1 MRHNA and CDR2 SNTAGT. Between the trimmed V and J ends, which lost 6 bases and 2 bases, there was a span of 19 bases. This CDR3 contains 17 residues. The CDR3 loop reads CASSSPGQGDNTGELFF. Here the CDR3 DNA reads TGTGCCAGCAGCTCCCCAGGACAAGGGGACAACACCGGGGAGCTGTTTTTT.

V gene TRBV19 combines with J gene TRBJ2-1; D is perhaps TRBD1 (7 bases). CDR1 is LNHDA and CDR2 is SQIVND in the germline V gene (reference sequence). Trimming stripped 7 bases from V and 12 bases from J, with 19 bases between. This CDR3 is built from 13 residues. CDR3 nucleotide sequence: TGTGCCAGTACCCATCCCCCCAGGGGGGTGCAGTTCTTC. Its protein is CASTHPPRGVQFF.

Details on this clone: The same CDR3 is also encoded by other DNA sequences in this sample. J is TRBJ1-1 and V is TRBV5-6; TRBD1 agrees at 11 bases. Looked up from germline, CDR1 is SGHDT and CDR2 is YYEEEE. After removal of 3 bases from V and 1 base from J, the junction contained 2 bases not matched to a gene. CDR3 size: 15 residues. The CDR3 loop is CASSWGTGGNTEAFF. The CDR3, as DNA: TGTGCCAGCAGCTGGGGGACAGGGGGGAACACTGAAGCTTTCTTT.

The chain couples TRBV5-1 to TRBJ2-3; TRBD2 is a possible D gene (5 bases). Trimming cost V 3 bases and J 0 bases, with 11 bases left between them. This CDR3 region has 15 residues. Germline CDR1 reads SGHRS; CDR2 reads YFSETQ. In DNA form, the CDR3 reads TGCGCCAGCAGCTCCTGGGGAGCGAGCACAGATACGCAGTATTTT. This sequence encodes CASSSWGASTDTQYF.

The chain combines TRBV25-1 with TRBJ2-5; D tentatively reads TRBD1 or TRBD2 (6 bases each). Looked up from germline, CDR1 is MGHDK and CDR2 is SYGVNS. V was shortened by 6 bases and J by 5 bases, with 16 bases between the two germline ends. The CDR3 sequence is 14 residues long. The CDR3 nucleotides read TGTGCCAGCAGCCCCGGGGGCCTGTGGGAGACCCAGTACTTC. Encoded protein: CASSPGGLWETQYF.

V gene TRBV2 combines with J gene TRBJ1-1; D is possibly TRBD1 (5 bases). The CDR3 length is 14 residues. The germline gives CDR1 SNHLY, CDR2 FYNNEI. V dropped 6 bases and J dropped 4 bases, with 15 bases sitting between them. CDR3 in amino acids: CASRSSPRVTEAFF. The CDR3 bases are TGTGCCAGCAGGTCTTCTCCCAGGGTCACTGAAGCTTTCTTT.

The chain recombines TRBV5-4 with TRBJ1-3; D is unresolved. Deletions cut 2 bases from V and 8 bases from J, with 14 bases between. The germline V gene has CDR1 SGHNT and CDR2 YYREEE (reference sequence). This CDR3 is built from 14 residues. The CDR3 DNA follows: TGTGCCAGCAGCTTCGGAGGGCCGCGAGACACCATATATTTT. The encoded protein is CASSFGGPRDTIYF.

The gene calls are TRBV19 and TRBJ2-7; 7 bases are a match to TRBD2. Germline V gives CDR1 LNHDA, CDR2 SQIVND (reference sequence). Trimming at V came to 4 bases and at J to 5 bases, leaving 5 bases not matched to a gene. The CDR3 loop spans 13 amino acids. CDR3: CASSSGGPNEQYF. The DNA of the CDR3 is TGTGCCAGTAGTAGCGGGGGACCAAACGAGCAGTACTTC.